This T cell receptor (beta chain) came from a study of cytomegalovirus exposure and HLA in healthy donors. 60 Vbeta and 13 Jbeta primers were used in PCR. TCRdb's table, derived via immunoSEQ multiplex PCR, lists solely in-frame clones and lacks some. The table has over 45,000 clones, around 81% seen once; the top ten hold roughly 2.4%. Trimming at V came to 1 base and at J to 8 bases, leaving 4 bases not matched to a gene. This CDR3 has 15 amino acids. The germline gives CDR1 SGHNT, CDR2 YYREEE (reference sequence). Sequenced: PBMCs. The chain recombines TRBV5-4 with TRBJ2-1, with TRBD2 matching over 12 bases. This clonotype originated in a boy aged 5 to 17 in good health and CMV-seropositive. The CDR3: CASSLSPSGGDEQFF. The CDR3 bases are TGTGCCAGCAGCTTGAGCCCTAGCGGGGGGGATGAGCAGTTCTTC.